The 26 T cell receptor beta chains given below trace back to one sample, sequenced in a study of T cell responses to AZD1222 COVID-19 vaccine. TCRdb's copy holds only in-frame clones and misses some; the assay was immunoSEQ multiplex PCR. The data hold under 200,000 clones, with about 90% observed a single time. Material: peripheral blood, obtained on day 0 of MenACWY control vaccination. The receptor source for this set is an adult in good health.

This chain uses TRBV3-1 (or the pseudogene TRBV3-2) with TRBJ1-4, with 7 bases that match TRBD1. CDR3 length equals 15 residues. The germline CDR1 and CDR2 sequences are LGHDT and YNNKEL (reference sequence). V was pared by 4 bases and J by 5 bases, with 7 bases of the junction left unmatched. In nucleotides, the CDR3 is TGTGCCAGCAGCCCCAGGGGGGGGGAAAATGAAAAACTGTTTTTT. It encodes CASSPRGGENEKLFF.

V gene TRBV12-5 combines with J gene TRBJ2-3; D could derive from TRBD1 or TRBD2 (5 bases each). CDR3 size: 14 residues. Germline assignment: CDR1 LGHNT and CDR2 FRNRAP. Trimming removed 6 bases at V and 5 bases at J, with 15 bases between. The CDR3: CASGLGTPGDTQYF. In nucleotides, the CDR3 is TGTGCTAGTGGCCTGGGGACCCCCGGAGATACGCAGTATTTT.

This clone was detected once. This sequence joins TRBV19 and TRBJ2-7; D ambiguous. CDR3 length: 15 amino acids. CDR1 is LNHDA, CDR2 SQIVND, per germline (reference sequence). Trimming left V 7 bases short and J 6 bases short, with 22 bases between. CDR3: CASNNEGSYPIEQYF. DNA for the CDR3: TGTGCCAGTAATAATGAAGGGTCCTATCCGATCGAGCAGTACTTC.

The chain combines TRBV6-1 with TRBJ1-1; possibly TRBD1 for D (5 bases). The germline CDR1 and CDR2 sequences are MNHNS and SASEGT. V lost 2 bases and J 11 bases, leaving 12 bases between the germline ends. The CDR3 is made up of 12 amino acids. The CDR3 reads CASSEQGWDAFF. In nucleotides, the CDR3 is TGTGCCAGCAGTGAACAGGGTTGGGACGCTTTCTTT.

This chain uses TRBV7-9 with TRBJ2-3, with a weak D call TRBD2 (6 bases). Between the trimmed V and J ends, which lost 5 bases and 3 bases, there was a span of 12 bases. The germline gives CDR1 SEHNR, CDR2 FQNEAQ (reference sequence). The CDR3 length is 14 residues. The CDR3 coding sequence is TGTGCCAGCAGCCTCGCGACTAGGACAGATACGCAGTATTTT. Residues: CASSLATRTDTQYF.

The chain links TRBV7-2 to TRBJ1-5; a possible D gene is TRBD1 (6 bases). In germline, CDR1 is SGHTA, CDR2 FQGNSA. V lost 6 bases and J lost 4, with 13 bases in between. The length of the CDR3 is 14 residues. The CDR3 sequence: CASSQTGPNQPQHF. Here the CDR3 DNA reads TGTGCCAGCAGTCAGACAGGCCCGAATCAGCCCCAGCATTTT. The full variable domain, rest sourced from reference TRBV7-2 and TRBJ1-5, is GAGVSQSPSNKVTEKGKDVELRCDPISGHTALYWYRQSLGQGLEFLIYFQGNSAPDKSGLPSDRFSAERTGGSVSTLTIQRTQQEDSAVYLCASSQTGPNQPQHFGDGTRLSIL.

A single count supports this clone. The V and J genes are TRBV25-1 and TRBJ2-3, with 10 bases matching TRBD1. Germline lookup yields CDR1 MGHDK and CDR2 SYGVNS. The CDR3 is made up of 18 amino acids. Trimming took 1 base from V and 5 from J; bases not matched to a gene: 12. CDR3 protein: CASSESGWGQGLQDTQYF. The CDR3 DNA is TGTGCCAGCAGTGAATCCGGGTGGGGACAGGGGCTTCAAGATACGCAGTATTTT.

V is TRBV7-2 and J is TRBJ1-6; D uncertain. In germline, CDR1 is SGHTA, CDR2 FQGNSA. This CDR3 has 13 amino acids. V lost 3 bases and J 10 bases, leaving 10 bases between the germline ends. In DNA, the CDR3 is TGTGCCAGCAGCTTCAGTGTGGAGTCACCCCTCCACTTT. It codes for CASSFSVESPLHF.

This rearrangement joins TRBV19 to TRBJ1-1; D call uncertain. The length of the CDR3 is 13 residues. The germline CDR1 and CDR2 sequences are LNHDA and SQIVND (reference sequence). V gave up 10 bases and J gave up 1 base, with 13 bases separating them. The CDR3 loop reads CATSNRGNTEAFF. The DNA for the CDR3 is TGTGCCACCTCGAATCGGGGGAACACTGAAGCTTTCTTT.

The rearrangement uses TRBV3-1 (or the pseudogene TRBV3-2) and TRBJ2-5; no clear D gene. In germline, CDR1 is LGHDT, CDR2 YNNKEL (reference sequence). V was shortened by 7 bases and J by 0 bases, with 3 bases between the two germline ends. CDR3 size: 11 residues. This CDR3 reads CASTYQETQYF. The CDR3 region has the DNA TGTGCCAGCACCTACCAAGAGACCCAGTACTTC.

This chain connects TRBV28 to TRBJ2-7; no definite D call. Germline V gene data show CDR1 as MDHEN and CDR2 as SYDVKM. The CDR3 has 11 residues. Trimming left V 3 bases short and J 2 bases short, with 2 bases between. The DNA of the CDR3 is TGTGCCAGCAGTTTCGCCTACGAGCAGTACTTC. It specifies CASSFAYEQYF.

This chain connects TRBV10-3 to TRBJ1-1; D gene unclear. Germline CDR1 reads ENHRY; CDR2 reads SYGVKD. Trimming took off 2 bases at V and 1 base at J, with 11 bases between the two ends. The CDR3 extends over 15 amino acids. CDR3: CAISERARENTEAFF. The CDR3 region has the DNA TGTGCCATCAGTGAGAGAGCGAGGGAGAACACTGAAGCTTTCTTT.

The CDR3, as DNA: TGTGCCAGCAGCGGAACGGACAGGGTTTGGTATGAGCAGTTCTTC. It codes for CASSGTDRVWYEQFF. The chain carries TRBV9 and TRBJ2-1; 8 bases match TRBD1. V was pared by 3 bases and J by 8 bases, with 10 bases of the junction left unmatched. Germline V gives CDR1 SGDLS, CDR2 YYNGEE. This CDR3 spans 15 amino acids.

This rearrangement joins TRBV7-9 to TRBJ1-2; TRBD1 might be the D (6 bases). This CDR3 comprises 15 residues. The V gene lost 0 bases and the J gene lost 1 base, with 9 bases spanning the gap. Per the germline V gene, CDR1 is SEHNR and CDR2 is FQNEAQ (reference sequence). The CDR3 loop reads CASSLAAGVNYGYTF. CDR3 coding DNA: TGTGCCAGCAGCTTAGCTGCAGGGGTTAACTATGGCTACACCTTC.

The V and J genes are TRBV12-3 or TRBV12-4 and TRBJ1-2; D not certain. The CDR3 spans 11 residues. Trimming shortened V by 2 bases and J by 8 bases, and 6 bases separated the two germline ends. The CDR3 coding sequence is TGTGCCAGCAGTTTAAATGAGGGCTACACCTTC. Translating it yields CASSLNEGYTF.

V usage is TRBV30 and J usage is TRBJ1-3; D remains unclear. CDR3 size: 12 residues. The V gene lost 4 bases and the J gene lost 4 bases, with 8 bases spanning the gap. Germline V gene lookup returns CDR1 GTSNPN and CDR2 SVGIG (reference sequence). Here the CDR3 reads CAWKRYGNTIYF. The CDR3 region has the DNA TGTGCCTGGAAACGATACGGAAACACCATATATTTT.

J is TRBJ2-5 and V is TRBV7-2; D unresolved. The CDR3 covers 15 residues. Germline CDR1 and CDR2: SGHTA and FQGNSA. Trimming removed 5 bases at V and 4 bases at J, with 17 bases between. The chain's CDR3 is CASSQSGPLGETQYF. CDR3 sequence (DNA): TGTGCCAGCAGCCAATCCGGTCCCCTGGGAGAGACCCAGTACTTC.

The chain recombines TRBV3-1 (or the pseudogene TRBV3-2) with TRBJ2-4; 9 bases agree with TRBD1. V was pared by 0 bases and J by 6 bases, with 9 bases of the junction left unmatched. Per germline, CDR1 LGHDT and CDR2 YNNKEL (reference sequence). The CDR3 totals 17 residues. The CDR3 sequence: CASSQDPGQGRINIQYF. The CDR3 DNA sequence: TGTGCCAGCAGCCAAGATCCGGGACAGGGACGTATAAACATTCAGTACTTC.

The rearrangement links TRBV28 to TRBJ2-3; 7 positions agree with TRBD2. Germline assignment: CDR1 MDHEN and CDR2 SYDVKM. This CDR3 region has 16 residues. Trimming took 4 bases from V and 3 from J; bases not matched to a gene: 10. In nucleotides, the CDR3 is TGTGCCAGCAGTTCGCCTGCGGGAGAGGGTACAGATACGCAGTATTTT. It encodes CASSSPAGEGTDTQYF.

The chain has TRBV10-3 and TRBJ2-1, with TRBD2 matching over 12 bases. The CDR3 sequence is 17 residues long. Germline CDR1 ENHRY, CDR2 SYGVKD. V lost 5 bases to trimming and J lost 3 bases; unmatched junction nucleotides: 8. CDR3 in DNA: TGTGCCATCAGTCCCGGACCTAGCGGGAGGGTCTACAATGAGCAGTTCTTC. Protein: CAISPGPSGRVYNEQFF.

This clone has a handful of counts. The genes are TRBV4-1 and TRBJ1-3, with D uncertain. This CDR3 has 16 amino acids. The V end lost 1 base, the J end lost 1 base, and 11 bases lay between the germline ends. CDR1 is MGHRA, CDR2 YSYEKL, per germline. As DNA, the CDR3 is TGCGCCAGCAGCCAAGTCCCGAGGGCTTCTGGAAACACCATATATTTT. Translating it yields CASSQVPRASGNTIYF.

J is TRBJ1-3 and V is TRBV5-1; D not resolved. Per the germline V gene, CDR1 is SGHRS and CDR2 is YFSETQ. This CDR3 is 13 amino acids long. Trimming stripped 5 bases from V and 2 bases from J, with 8 bases between. The CDR3 reads CASRYEPGNTIYF. The CDR3 nucleotides are TGCGCCAGCAGGTACGAACCTGGAAACACCATATATTTT.

This chain joins TRBV9 and TRBJ2-7; D is perhaps TRBD1 (8 bases). CDR1 SGDLS and CDR2 YYNGEE come from the germline V gene. This CDR3 has 13 amino acids. With 3 bases removed from V and 7 bases from J, the gap between germline ends came to 14 bases. This CDR3 reads CASSAGQGGEQYF. CDR3 nucleotide sequence: TGTGCCAGCAGCGCCGGACAGGGAGGGGAGCAGTACTTC. The full variable domain, completed using reference TRBV9 and TRBJ2-7, is DSGVTQTPKHLITATGQRVTLRCSPRSGDLSVYWYQQSLDQGLQFLIQYYNGEERAKGNILERFSAQQFPDLHSELNLSSLELGDSALYFCASSAGQGGEQYFGPGTRLTVT.

J is TRBJ1-5 and V is TRBV27; D gene ambiguous. This CDR3 is built from 13 residues. Trimming stripped 5 bases from V and 1 base from J, with 6 bases between. Germline CDR1 is MNHEY and CDR2 is SMNVEV (reference sequence). The DNA of the CDR3 is TGTGCCAGCAGTATTGTGAGCAATCAGCCCCAGCATTTT. Translated: CASSIVSNQPQHF.

The chain links TRBV11-2 to TRBJ2-1, with 12 bases matching TRBD2. Trimming cost V 4 bases and J 10 bases; bases outside gene matches: 8. Germline V gene sequence: CDR1 SGHAT, CDR2 FQNNGV. The CDR3 consists of 15 residues. The CDR3 coding sequence is TGTGCCAGCAGCTACGGGACTAGCGGGCCTGGAGAGCAGTTCTTC. It codes for CASSYGTSGPGEQFF.

The CDR3, as DNA: TGTGCCAGCAGTTTATACAAGGGTTCCCCTACTTATGGCTACACCTTC. Protein: CASSLYKGSPTYGYTF. The chain uses TRBV28 and TRBJ1-2; D unclear. CDR1 and CDR2 from the germline V gene are MDHEN and SYDVKM. The CDR3 is 16 amino acids. V shed 1 base and J shed 5 bases, with 17 bases lying between them.